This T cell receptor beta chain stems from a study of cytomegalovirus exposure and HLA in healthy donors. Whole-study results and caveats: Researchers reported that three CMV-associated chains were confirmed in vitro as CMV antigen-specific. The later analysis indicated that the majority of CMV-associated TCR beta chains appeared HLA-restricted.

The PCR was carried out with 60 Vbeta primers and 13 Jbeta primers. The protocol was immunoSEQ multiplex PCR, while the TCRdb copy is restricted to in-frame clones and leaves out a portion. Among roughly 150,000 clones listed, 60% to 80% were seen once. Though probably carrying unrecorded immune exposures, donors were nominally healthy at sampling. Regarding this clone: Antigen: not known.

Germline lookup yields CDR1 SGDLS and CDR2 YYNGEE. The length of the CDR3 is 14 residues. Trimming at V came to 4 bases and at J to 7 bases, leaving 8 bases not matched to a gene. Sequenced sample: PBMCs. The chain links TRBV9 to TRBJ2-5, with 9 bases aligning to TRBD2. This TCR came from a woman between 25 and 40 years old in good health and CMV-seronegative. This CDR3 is CASSSGLASGTQYF. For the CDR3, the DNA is TGTGCCAGCAGCTCGGGACTAGCATCGGGGACCCAGTACTTC.